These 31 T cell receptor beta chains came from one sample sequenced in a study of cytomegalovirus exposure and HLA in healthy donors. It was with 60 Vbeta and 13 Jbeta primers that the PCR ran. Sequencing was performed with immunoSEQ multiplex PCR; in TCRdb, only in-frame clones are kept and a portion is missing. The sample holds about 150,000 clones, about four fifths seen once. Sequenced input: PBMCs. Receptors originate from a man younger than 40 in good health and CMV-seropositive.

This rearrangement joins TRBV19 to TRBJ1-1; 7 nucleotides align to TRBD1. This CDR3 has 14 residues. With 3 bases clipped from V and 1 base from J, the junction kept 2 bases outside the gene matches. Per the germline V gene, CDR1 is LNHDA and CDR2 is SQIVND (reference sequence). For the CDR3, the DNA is TGTGCCAGTAGTATGAACAGGGGGAACACTGAAGCTTTCTTT. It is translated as CASSMNRGNTEAFF.

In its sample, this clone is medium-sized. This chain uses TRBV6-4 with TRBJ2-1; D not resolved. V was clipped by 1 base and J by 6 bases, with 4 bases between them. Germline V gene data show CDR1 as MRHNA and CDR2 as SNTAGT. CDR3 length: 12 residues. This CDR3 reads CASSDWSNEQFF. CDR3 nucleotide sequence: TGTGCCAGCAGTGACTGGAGCAATGAGCAGTTCTTC.

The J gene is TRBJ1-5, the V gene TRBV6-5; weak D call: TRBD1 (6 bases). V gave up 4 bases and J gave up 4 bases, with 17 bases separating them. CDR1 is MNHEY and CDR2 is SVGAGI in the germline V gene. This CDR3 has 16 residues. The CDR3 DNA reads TGTGCCAGCAGTTCCTTAGGGGGGGCGCGAAATCAGCCCCAGCATTTT. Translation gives CASSSLGGARNQPQHF.

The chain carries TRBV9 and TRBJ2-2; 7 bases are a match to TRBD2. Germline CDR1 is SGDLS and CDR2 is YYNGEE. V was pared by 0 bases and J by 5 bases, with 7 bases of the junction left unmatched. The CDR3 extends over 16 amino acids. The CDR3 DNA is TGTGCCAGCAGCGTAGATGGGAGGGGAGGGACCGGGGAGCTGTTTTTT. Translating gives CASSVDGRGGTGELFF.

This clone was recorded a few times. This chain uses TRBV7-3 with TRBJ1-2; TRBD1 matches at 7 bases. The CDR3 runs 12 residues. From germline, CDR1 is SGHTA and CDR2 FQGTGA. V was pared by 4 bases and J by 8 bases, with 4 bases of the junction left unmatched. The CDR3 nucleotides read TGTGCCAGCAGCTCGGGACAGAGCGGCTACACCTTC. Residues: CASSSGQSGYTF.

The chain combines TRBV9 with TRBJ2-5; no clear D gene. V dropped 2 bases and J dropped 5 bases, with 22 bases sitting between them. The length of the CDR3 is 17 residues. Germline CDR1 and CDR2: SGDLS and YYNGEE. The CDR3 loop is CASSVIPLDQPHETQYF. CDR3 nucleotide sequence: TGTGCCAGCAGCGTCATTCCTCTAGACCAGCCTCACGAGACCCAGTACTTC.

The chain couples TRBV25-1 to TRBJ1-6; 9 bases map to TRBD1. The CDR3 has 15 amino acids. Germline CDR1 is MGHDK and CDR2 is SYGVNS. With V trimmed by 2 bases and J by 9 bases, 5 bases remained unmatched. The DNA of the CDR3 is TGTGCCAGCAGTGAACGGGGACAGGGCAGTTCACCCCTCCACTTT. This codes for CASSERGQGSSPLHF.

The chain's CDR3 is CASSQGWTGGAEGYTF. The DNA for the CDR3 is TGTGCCAGCAGCCAAGGATGGACAGGGGGCGCAGAAGGCTACACCTTC. The V and J genes are TRBV5-8 and TRBJ1-2, with 11 bases identical to TRBD1. The CDR3 totals 16 residues. Germline loops: CDR1 SGHTS, CDR2 YDEGEE. J was trimmed by 8 bases and V by 4 bases; bases with no gene match: 13.

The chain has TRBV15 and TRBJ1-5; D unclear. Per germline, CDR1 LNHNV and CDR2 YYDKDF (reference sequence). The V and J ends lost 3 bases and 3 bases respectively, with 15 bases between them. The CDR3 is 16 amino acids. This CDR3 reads CATSRDGIGNNQPQHF. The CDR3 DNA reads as TGTGCCACCAGCAGGGACGGGATAGGGAACAATCAGCCCCAGCATTTT.

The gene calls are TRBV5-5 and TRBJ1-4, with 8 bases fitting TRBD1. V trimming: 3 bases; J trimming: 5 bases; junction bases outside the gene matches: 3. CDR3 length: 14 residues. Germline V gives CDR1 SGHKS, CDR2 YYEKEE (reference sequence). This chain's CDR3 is CASSWGDRNEKLFF. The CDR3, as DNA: TGTGCCAGCAGCTGGGGGGACAGGAATGAAAAACTGTTTTTT.

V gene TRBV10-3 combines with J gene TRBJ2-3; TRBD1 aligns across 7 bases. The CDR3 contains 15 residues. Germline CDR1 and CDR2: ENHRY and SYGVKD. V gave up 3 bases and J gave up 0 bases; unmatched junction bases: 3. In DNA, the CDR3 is TGTGCCATCAGTGACCCGGGACAGAGCACAGATACGCAGTATTTT. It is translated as CAISDPGQSTDTQYF.

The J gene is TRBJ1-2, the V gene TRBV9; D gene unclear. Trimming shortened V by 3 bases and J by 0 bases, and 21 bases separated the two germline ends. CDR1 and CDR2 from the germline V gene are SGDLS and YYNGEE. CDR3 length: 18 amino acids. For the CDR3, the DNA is TGTGCCAGCAGCGCGAGGCGCACGGATGGCTCGGCTAACTATGGCTACACCTTC. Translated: CASSARRTDGSANYGYTF.

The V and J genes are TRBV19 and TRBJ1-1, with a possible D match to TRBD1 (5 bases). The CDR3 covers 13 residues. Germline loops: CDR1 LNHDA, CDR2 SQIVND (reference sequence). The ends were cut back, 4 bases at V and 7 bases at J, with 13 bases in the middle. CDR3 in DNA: TGTGCCAGTAGTACGGTGGCAGGGCTTGAAGCTTTCTTT. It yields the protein CASSTVAGLEAFF.

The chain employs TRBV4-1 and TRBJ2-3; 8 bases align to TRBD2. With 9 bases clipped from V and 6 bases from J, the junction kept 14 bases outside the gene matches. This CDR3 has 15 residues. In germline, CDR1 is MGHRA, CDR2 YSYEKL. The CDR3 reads CARTLWCGRSDTQYF. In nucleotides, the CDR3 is TGCGCCAGAACCCTATGGTGCGGGAGGTCTGATACGCAGTATTTT.

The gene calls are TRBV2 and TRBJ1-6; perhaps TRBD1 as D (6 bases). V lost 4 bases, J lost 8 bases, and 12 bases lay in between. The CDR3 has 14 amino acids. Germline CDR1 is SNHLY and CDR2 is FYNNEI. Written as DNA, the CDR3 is TGTGCCAGCAGTGTCCGGGACAAAGATTCACCCCTCCACTTT. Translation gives CASSVRDKDSPLHF.

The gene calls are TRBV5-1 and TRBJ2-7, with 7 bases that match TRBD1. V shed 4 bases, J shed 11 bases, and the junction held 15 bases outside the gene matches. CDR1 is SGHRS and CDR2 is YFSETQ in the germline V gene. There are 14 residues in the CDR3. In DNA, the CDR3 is TGCGCCAGCAGCCTCGCGACTTCCGGGACAGAGGAGTACTTC. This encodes CASSLATSGTEEYF.

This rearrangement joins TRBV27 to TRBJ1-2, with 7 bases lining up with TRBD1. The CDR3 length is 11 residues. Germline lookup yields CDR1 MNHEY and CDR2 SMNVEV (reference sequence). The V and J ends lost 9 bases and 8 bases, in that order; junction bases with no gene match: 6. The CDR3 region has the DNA TGTGCCAGTAGACAGGGTGGCGGCTACACCTTC. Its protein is CASRQGGGYTF.

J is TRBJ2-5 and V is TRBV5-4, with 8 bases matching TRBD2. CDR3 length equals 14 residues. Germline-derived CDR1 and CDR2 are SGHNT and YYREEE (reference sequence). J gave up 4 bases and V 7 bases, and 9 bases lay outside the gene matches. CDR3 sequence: CASRDFAGGETQYF. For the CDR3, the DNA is TGTGCCAGCCGGGACTTCGCGGGAGGAGAGACCCAGTACTTC.

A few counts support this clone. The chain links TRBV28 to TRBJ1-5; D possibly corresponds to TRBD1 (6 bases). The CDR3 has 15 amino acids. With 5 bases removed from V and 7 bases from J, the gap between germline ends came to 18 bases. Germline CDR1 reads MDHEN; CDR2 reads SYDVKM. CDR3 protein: CASSPSRGAKQPQHF. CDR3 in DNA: TGTGCCAGCAGTCCCAGTCGGGGGGCGAAACAGCCCCAGCATTTT.

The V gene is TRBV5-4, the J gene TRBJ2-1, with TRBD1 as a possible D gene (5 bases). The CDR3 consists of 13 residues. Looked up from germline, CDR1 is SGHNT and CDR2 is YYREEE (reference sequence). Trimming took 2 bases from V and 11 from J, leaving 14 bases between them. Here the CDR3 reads CASSLGESGQQFF. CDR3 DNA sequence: TGTGCCAGCAGCTTAGGGGAATCGGGCCAGCAGTTCTTC.

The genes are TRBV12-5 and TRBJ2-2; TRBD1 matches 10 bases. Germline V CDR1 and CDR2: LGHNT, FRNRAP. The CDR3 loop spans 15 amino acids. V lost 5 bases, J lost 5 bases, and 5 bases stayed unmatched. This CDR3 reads CASGTGQGRTGELFF. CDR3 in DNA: TGTGCTAGTGGTACGGGACAGGGGCGGACCGGGGAGCTGTTTTTT.

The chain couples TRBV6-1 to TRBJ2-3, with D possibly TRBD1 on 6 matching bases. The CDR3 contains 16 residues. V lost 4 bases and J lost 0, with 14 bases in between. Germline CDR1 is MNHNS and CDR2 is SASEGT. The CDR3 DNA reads TGTGCCAGCAGTGCTACGGGACACTATAGCACAGATACGCAGTATTTT. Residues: CASSATGHYSTDTQYF.

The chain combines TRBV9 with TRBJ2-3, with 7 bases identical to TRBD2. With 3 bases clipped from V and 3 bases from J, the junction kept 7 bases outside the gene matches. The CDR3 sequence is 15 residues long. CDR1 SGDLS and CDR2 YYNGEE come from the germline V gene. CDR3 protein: CASSASGTGTDTQYF. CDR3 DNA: TGTGCCAGCAGCGCAAGCGGGACTGGGACAGATACGCAGTATTTT. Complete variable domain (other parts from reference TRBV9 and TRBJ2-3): DSGVTQTPKHLITATGQRVTLRCSPRSGDLSVYWYQQSLDQGLQFLIQYYNGEERAKGNILERFSAQQFPDLHSELNLSSLELGDSALYFCASSASGTGTDTQYFGPGTRLTVL.

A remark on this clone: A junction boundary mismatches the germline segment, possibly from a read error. The CDR3 DNA reads TGCGCCGGCAGCCCAGCCACAGGTCCTCCTCATGAAAAACTGTTTTTT. It yields the protein CAGSPATGPPHEKLFF. The chain couples TRBV4-1 to TRBJ1-4, with D maybe TRBD1 (5 bases). Germline V gene data show CDR1 as MGHRA and CDR2 as YSYEKL. There are 16 residues in the CDR3.

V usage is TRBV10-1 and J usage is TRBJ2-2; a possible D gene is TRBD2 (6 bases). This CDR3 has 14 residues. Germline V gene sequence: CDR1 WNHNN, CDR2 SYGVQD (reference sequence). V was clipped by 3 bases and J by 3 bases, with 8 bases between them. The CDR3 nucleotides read TGCGCCAGCAGTGAAACGGGGGACACCGGGGAGCTGTTTTTT. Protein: CASSETGDTGELFF.

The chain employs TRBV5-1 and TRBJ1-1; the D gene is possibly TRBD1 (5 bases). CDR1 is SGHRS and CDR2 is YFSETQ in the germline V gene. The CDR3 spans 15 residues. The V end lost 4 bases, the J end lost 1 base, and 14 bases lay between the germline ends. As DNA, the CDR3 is TGCGCCAGCAGCCCCTGGGGCCAAGGGAACACTGAAGCTTTCTTT. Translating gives CASSPWGQGNTEAFF.

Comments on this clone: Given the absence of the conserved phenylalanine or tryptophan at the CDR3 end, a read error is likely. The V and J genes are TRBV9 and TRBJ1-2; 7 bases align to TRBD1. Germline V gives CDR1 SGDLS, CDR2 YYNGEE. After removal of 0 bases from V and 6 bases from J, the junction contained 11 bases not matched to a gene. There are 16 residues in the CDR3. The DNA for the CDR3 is TGTGCCAGCAGCGTAGAAAGGTTCGACAGGGATGATGGCTACACCTCC. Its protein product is CASSVERFDRDDGYTS.

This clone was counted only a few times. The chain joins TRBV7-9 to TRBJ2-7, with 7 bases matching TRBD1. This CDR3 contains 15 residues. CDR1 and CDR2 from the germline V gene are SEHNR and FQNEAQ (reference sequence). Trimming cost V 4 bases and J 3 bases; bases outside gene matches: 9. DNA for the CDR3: TGTGCCAGCAGCTCCCTCGGGACAGCCGTCTACGAGCAGTACTTC. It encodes CASSSLGTAVYEQYF.

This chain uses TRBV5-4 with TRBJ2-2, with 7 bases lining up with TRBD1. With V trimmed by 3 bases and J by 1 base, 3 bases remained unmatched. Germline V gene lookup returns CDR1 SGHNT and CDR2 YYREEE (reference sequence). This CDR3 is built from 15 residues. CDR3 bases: TGTGCCAGCAGCTCCCGACAGGGGAACACCGGGGAGCTGTTTTTT. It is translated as CASSSRQGNTGELFF.

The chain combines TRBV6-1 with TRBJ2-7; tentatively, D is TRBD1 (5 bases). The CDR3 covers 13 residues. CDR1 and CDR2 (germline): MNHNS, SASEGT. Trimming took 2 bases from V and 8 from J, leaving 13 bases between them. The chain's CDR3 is CASSERGQGQQYF. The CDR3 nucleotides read TGTGCCAGCAGTGAAAGGGGCCAGGGCCAGCAGTACTTC.

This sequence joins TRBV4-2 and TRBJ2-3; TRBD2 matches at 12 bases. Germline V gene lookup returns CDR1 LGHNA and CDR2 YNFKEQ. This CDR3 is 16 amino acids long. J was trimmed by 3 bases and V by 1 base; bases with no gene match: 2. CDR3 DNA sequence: TGTGCCAGCAGCCAAGCACTAGCGGGGGGAACAGATACGCAGTATTTT. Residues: CASSQALAGGTDTQYF.